This T cell receptor (beta chain) derives from a study of T-cell memory formation after mild COVID-19. Study background: Each donor largely had its own TCR clusters.

Study-level points and caveats: Among CD4+ contracting clones, most were CM and EM, and CD8+ ones EMRA.

This clonotype was recorded a few times. What it binds is not known. TCR alpha and TCR beta cDNA libraries carrying sample barcodes and UMIs were produced by 5'RACE using constant-segment primers. TCRdb independently ran MiXCR on the 5' RACE reads; one entry per CDR3 protein. In the table there are a few hundred thousand distinct CDR3 sequences, roughly an eighth of which are singletons. Input material: PBMCs or a T cell subset sorted from them (not recorded which). The TCR sequence derives from a man younger than 35 who had mild COVID-19 (a few samples of this study predate the infection). Cell type and time point are not known.

The CDR3 DNA is TGCGCCAGCAGTAGACAGACCGGGGAGCTGTTTTTT. Translated, it gives CASSRQTGELFF. The genes are TRBV10-1 and TRBJ2-2, with TRBD1 as a possible D gene (5 bases). CDR3 length: 12 amino acids. The V end lost 5 bases, the J end lost 5 bases, and 6 bases lay between the germline ends. The V gene's germline CDR1 is WNHNN and CDR2 SYGVQD (reference sequence).